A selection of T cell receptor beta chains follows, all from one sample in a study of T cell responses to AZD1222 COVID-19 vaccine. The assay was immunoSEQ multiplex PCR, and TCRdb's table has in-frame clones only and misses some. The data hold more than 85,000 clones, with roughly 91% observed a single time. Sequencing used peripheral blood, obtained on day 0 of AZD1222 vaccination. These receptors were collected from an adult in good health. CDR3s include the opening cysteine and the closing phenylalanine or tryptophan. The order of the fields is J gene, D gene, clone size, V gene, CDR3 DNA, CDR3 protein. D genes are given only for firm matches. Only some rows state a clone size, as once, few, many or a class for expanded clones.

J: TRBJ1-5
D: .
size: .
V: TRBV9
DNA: TGTGCCAGCAGCGTAGTGGTCGGCAATCAGCCCCAGCATTTT
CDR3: CASSVVVGNQPQHF

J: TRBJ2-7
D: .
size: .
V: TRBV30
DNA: TGTGCCTGGGGGTTAACCTACGAGCAGTACTTC
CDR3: CAWGLTYEQYF

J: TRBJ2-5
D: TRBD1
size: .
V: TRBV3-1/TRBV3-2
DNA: TGTGCCAGCAGCCAAGGGGAAGGACAGGGGGAAGAGACCCAGTACTTC
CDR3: CASSQGEGQGEETQYF

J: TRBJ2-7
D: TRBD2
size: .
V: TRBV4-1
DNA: TGCGCCAGCAGCCAGACTAGCGGAAGAGGCTACGAGCAGTACTTC
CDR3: CASSQTSGRGYEQYF

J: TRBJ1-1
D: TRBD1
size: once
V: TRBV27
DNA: TGTGCCAGCAGCCCCGGGACAGGGGTAACTGAAGCTTTCTTT
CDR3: CASSPGTGVTEAFF

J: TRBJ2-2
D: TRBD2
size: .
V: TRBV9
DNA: TGTGCCAGCACCTTTGGACTAGCGGGGGCTAAGGAGCTGTTTTTT
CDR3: CASTFGLAGAKELFF

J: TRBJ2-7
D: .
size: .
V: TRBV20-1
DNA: TGCAGTGCTGGGAGGACCTACGAGCAGTACTTC
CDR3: CSAGRTYEQYF

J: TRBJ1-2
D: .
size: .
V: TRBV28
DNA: TGTGCCAGCTACCCCTTAGTAGAGGACGGCTTCTATGGCTACACCTTC
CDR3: CASYPLVEDGFYGYTF

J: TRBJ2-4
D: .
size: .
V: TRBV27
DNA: TGTGCCAGCAGTCCCAGGTCCTTAAGTCCGGACATTCAGTACTTC
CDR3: CASSPRSLSPDIQYF

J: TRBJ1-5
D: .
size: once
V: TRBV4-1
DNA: TGCGCCAGCAGCCAAGCCAGGGGCTTGGGGAGCAATCAGCCCCAGCATTTT
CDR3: CASSQARGLGSNQPQHF

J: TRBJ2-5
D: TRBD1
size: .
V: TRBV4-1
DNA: TGCGCCAGCAGCTCCTCGGACAGGGAATGGGAGACCCAGTACTTC
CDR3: CASSSSDREWETQYF

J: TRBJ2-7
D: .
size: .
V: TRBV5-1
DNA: TGCGCCAGCAGCTTGCGGCAGGGGTCCTACGAGCAGTACTTC
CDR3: CASSLRQGSYEQYF

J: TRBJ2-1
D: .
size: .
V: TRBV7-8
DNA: TGTGCCAGCAGCGTCACTACCGGGGCCGATGAGCAGTTCTTC
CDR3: CASSVTTGADEQFF

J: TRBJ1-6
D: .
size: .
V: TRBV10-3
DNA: TGTGCCATCAGTACCCGGGGAGGGGTATCACCCCTCCACTTT
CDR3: CAISTRGGVSPLHF

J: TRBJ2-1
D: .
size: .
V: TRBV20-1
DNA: TGCAGTGCTGCCGACCCCAATGAGCAGTTCTTC
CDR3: CSAADPNEQFF

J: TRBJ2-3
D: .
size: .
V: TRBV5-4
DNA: TGTGCCACGAGGCCCCGGGGCTTGAGCACAGATACGCAGTATTTT
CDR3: CATRPRGLSTDTQYF

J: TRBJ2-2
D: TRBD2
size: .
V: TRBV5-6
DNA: TGTGCCAGCAGCTTGGCGGGAGGGGTCACCGGGGAGCTGTTTTTT
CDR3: CASSLAGGVTGELFF

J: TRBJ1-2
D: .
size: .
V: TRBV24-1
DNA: TGTGCCACCAGTGGGTACTATCCCCGCGCGGGAAAGCGTGGCTACACCTTC
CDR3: CATSGYYPRAGKRGYTF

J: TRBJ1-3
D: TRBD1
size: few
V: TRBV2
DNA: TGTGCCAGCAGTCCGCGGACAGGGATACATTTT
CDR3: CASSPRTGIHF

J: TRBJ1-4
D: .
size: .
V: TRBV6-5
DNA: TGTGCCAGCAGCGTTAAGAAGGGGGGGGAAAAACTGTTTTTT
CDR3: CASSVKKGGEKLFF

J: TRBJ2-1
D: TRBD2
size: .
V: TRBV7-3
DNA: TGTGCCAGCAGCCCGGGGGGCAATGAGCAGTTCTTC
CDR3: CASSPGGNEQFF

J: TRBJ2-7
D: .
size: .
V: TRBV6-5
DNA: TGTGCCAGCAGTTTCAGTTACGAGCAGTACTTC
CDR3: CASSFSYEQYF

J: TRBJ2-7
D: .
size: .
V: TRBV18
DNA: TGTGCCAGCTCACAGACGGAATCCTACGAGCAGTACTTC
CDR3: CASSQTESYEQYF

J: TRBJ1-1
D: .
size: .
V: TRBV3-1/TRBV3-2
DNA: TGTGCCAGCAGCCCCAGGGTCCGGAACACTGAAGCTTTCTTT
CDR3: CASSPRVRNTEAFF

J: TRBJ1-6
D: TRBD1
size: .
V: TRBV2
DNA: TGTGCCAGCAGTGTGCAGGGGGCCTATAATTCACCCCTCCACTTT
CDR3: CASSVQGAYNSPLHF

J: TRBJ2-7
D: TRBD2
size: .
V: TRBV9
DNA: TGTGCCAGCAGCGTAGGCCCAGCGGGGGGTTACGAGCAGTACTTC
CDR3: CASSVGPAGGYEQYF

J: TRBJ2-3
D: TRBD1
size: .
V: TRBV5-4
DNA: TGTGCCAGCAGCAACAAGAAGGACAGGGCCGATACGCAGTATTTT
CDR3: CASSNKKDRADTQYF

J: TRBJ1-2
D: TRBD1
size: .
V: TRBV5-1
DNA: TGCGCCAGCAGATTCATCCGGGACAGGGGCGATTTTTACTATGGCTACACCTTC
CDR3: CASRFIRDRGDFYYGYTF

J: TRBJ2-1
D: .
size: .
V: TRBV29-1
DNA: TGCAGCTCGGCCCGGGGCCCTAGGAATGAGCAGTTCTTC
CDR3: CSSARGPRNEQFF

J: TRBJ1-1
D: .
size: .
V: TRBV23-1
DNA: TGCGCCAGCATTACCAGCCCCAACAGGACAGAAGCTTTCTTT
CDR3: CASITSPNRTEAFF

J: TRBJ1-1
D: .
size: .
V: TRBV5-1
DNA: TGCGCCAGCACCCTTGGTCAGGGAAACACTGAAGCTTTCTTT
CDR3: CASTLGQGNTEAFF

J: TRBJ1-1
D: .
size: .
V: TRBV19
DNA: TGTGCCAGTAGTATAGCCGGAAGGGCTCTGAACACTGAAGCTTTCTTT
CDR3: CASSIAGRALNTEAFF

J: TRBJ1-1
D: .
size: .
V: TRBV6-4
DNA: TGTGCCAGCAGTTCCGATCATGGCAGGGAAGCTTTCTTT
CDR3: CASSSDHGREAFF

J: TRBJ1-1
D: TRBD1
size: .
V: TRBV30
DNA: TGTGCCTGGGGAGGGACAGTCGACACTGAAGCTTTCTTT
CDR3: CAWGGTVDTEAFF

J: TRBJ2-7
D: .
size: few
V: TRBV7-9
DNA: TGTGCCAGCAGCCACCGACTAGTCAGCTACGAGCAGTACTTC
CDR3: CASSHRLVSYEQYF

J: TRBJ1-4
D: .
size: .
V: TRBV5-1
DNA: TGCGCCAGCAGCCTGGACAAAGGATCTGAAAAACTGTTTTTT
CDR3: CASSLDKGSEKLFF

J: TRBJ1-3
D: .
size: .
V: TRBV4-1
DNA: TGCGCCAGCAGCCACTCGCCCCGGCAGGGTGGAGGAAACACCATATATTTT
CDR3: CASSHSPRQGGGNTIYF

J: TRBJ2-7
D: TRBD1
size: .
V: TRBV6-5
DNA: TGTGCCAGCAGTCGACAGGGGTTCGACGAGCAGTACTTC
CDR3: CASSRQGFDEQYF

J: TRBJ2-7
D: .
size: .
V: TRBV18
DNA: TGTGCCAGCTCACCACTTTCGGGTCTCGAGCAGTACTTC
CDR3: CASSPLSGLEQYF

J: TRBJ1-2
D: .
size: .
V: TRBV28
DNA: TGTGCCAGCAGTTTTTCTGGGAGGTCCTATGGCTACACCTTC
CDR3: CASSFSGRSYGYTF

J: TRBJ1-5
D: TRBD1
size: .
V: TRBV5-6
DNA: TGTGCCAGCAACAGCCGGGACAGTCAGCCCCAGCATTTT
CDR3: CASNSRDSQPQHF

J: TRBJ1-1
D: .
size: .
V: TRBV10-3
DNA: TGTGCCACCAAAGGCCCGGGGGAAGGCGTCACTGAAGCTTTCTTT
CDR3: CATKGPGEGVTEAFF

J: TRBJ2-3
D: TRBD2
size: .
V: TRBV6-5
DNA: TGTGCCACCCTAGCGGCTAGCACAGATACGCAGTATTTT
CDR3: CATLAASTDTQYF